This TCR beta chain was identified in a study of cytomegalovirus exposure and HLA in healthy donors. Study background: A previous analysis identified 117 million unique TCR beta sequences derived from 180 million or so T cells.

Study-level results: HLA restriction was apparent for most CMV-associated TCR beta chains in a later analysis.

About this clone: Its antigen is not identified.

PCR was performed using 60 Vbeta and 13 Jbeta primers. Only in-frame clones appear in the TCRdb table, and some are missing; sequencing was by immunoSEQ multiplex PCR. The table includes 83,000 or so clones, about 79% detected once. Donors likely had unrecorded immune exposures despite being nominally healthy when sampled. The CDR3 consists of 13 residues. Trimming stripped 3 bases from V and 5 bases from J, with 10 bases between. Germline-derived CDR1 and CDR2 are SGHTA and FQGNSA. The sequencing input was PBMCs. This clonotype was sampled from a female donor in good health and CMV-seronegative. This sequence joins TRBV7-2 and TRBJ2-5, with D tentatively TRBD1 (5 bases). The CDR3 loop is CASSFGQMETQYF. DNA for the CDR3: TGTGCCAGCAGCTTCGGACAAATGGAGACCCAGTACTTC.